These T cell receptor beta chains were read from a single sample in a study of cytomegalovirus exposure and HLA in healthy donors. Data came from immunoSEQ multiplex PCR; TCRdb stores just in-frame clones and leaves some out. The data hold about 210,000 clones, with about 77% observed a single time. Sequenced: PBMCs. The receptor source for this set is a boy between 5 and 17 years old in good health and CMV-seronegative. The CDR3 runs from the conserved cysteine through the conserved F or W. The D gene is left open where the match is weak. The size of a clone is reported for some rows only, either as once, few or many, or as a class for expanded clones.

v_call	j_call	d_call	clone_size	cdr3_nt	cdr3_aa
TRBV4-2	TRBJ2-7	TRBD2	-	TGTGCCAGCAGCCAAGGACTAGCGGTCGGGCTCCCCTTCGGGCAGTACTTC	CASSQGLAVGLPFGQYF
TRBV28	TRBJ1-2	-	-	TGTGCCAGCAGTTTAAGGACAGATGGCTACACCTTC	CASSLRTDGYTF
TRBV11-3	TRBJ2-4	-	-	TGTGCCAGCAGCCCCCCCACCGACAGAGTAAAAAACATTCAGTACTTC	CASSPPTDRVKNIQYF
TRBV11-3	TRBJ2-7	-	-	TGTGCCAGCAGCTTCGACGGCGGCCAAACGGAAGAGCAGTACTTC	CASSFDGGQTEEQYF
TRBV4-1	TRBJ2-7	TRBD1	-	TGCGCCAGCAGCCGCCCGGGACAGGGGTCCTACGAGCAGTACTTC	CASSRPGQGSYEQYF
TRBV6-5	TRBJ1-1	TRBD1	-	TGTGCCAGCAGACCCAACAGGGGCGCTGAAGCTTTCTTT	CASRPNRGAEAFF
TRBV2	TRBJ1-2	TRBD1	-	TGTGCCAGCAGCAGGACAGGGACTGGCTACACCTTC	CASSRTGTGYTF
TRBV5-1	TRBJ1-5	-	-	TGCGCCAGCAGCTTGTCAACAGGCCCTCCCCAGCATTTT	CASSLSTGPPQHF
TRBV2	TRBJ1-1	TRBD1	-	TGTGCCAGCAAGCCCGGGACAGGGCGCTGGGTAAACACTGAAGCTTTCTTT	CASKPGTGRWVNTEAFF
TRBV7-6	TRBJ1-2	TRBD1	-	TGTGCCAGCAGCTTATTACAGGGGGCGCGAGGTGGCTACACCTTC	CASSLLQGARGGYTF
TRBV19	TRBJ1-3	TRBD1	-	TGTGCCAGTAGTATAGTTACAGGGGGCTCTGGAAACACCATATATTTT	CASSIVTGGSGNTIYF
TRBV27	TRBJ1-1	-	-	TGTGCCAGCAGTTGGAGGGCTGTCACTGAAGCTTTCTTT	CASSWRAVTEAFF
TRBV6-1	TRBJ2-7	-	-	TGTGCCAGCAGTGGCCTAGGAGGGTCCTACGAGCAGTACTTC	CASSGLGGSYEQYF
TRBV7-8	TRBJ2-7	-	-	TGTGCCCTCGGGGGTGGGTCCCACGAGCAGTACTTC	CALGGGSHEQYF
TRBV30	TRBJ2-3	TRBD1	-	TGTGCCTGGACCGGGACAGGGATCGGTACGCAGTATTTT	CAWTGTGIGTQYF
TRBV5-1	TRBJ1-2	-	few	TGCGCCAGCAGCTTACCCGACAGTACCTATGGCTACACCTTC	CASSLPDSTYGYTF
TRBV18	TRBJ2-7	TRBD1	-	TGTGCCAGCTCACCTATAGGGACAGAGGCCTACGAGCAGTACTTC	CASSPIGTEAYEQYF
TRBV27	TRBJ2-7	-	once	TGTGCCAGCAGTTCGCGGGGGCGAGAGCAGTACTTC	CASSSRGREQYF
TRBV21-1	TRBJ2-4	-	-	TGTGCCAGCAGCAAAGCCGAACAGGTCCTAGCCAAAAACATTCAGTACTTC	CASSKAEQVLAKNIQYF
TRBV5-1	TRBJ2-1	TRBD1	-	TGCGCCAGCCAACCGGGACAGGGCTATGAGCAGTTCTTC	CASQPGQGYEQFF
TRBV4-2	TRBJ2-3	TRBD2	-	TGTGCCAGCAGCCACCCTGCGGGGGGCCCCTCCGGTACGCAGTATTTT	CASSHPAGGPSGTQYF
TRBV27	TRBJ1-3	-	-	TGTGCCAGCAGTTTATTAGCCGGAAACACCATATATTTT	CASSLLAGNTIYF
TRBV5-1	TRBJ2-7	TRBD2	few	TGCGCCAGCAGCGACCCTCGACTAGCGGGAGTCGAGCAGTACTTC	CASSDPRLAGVEQYF
TRBV11-2	TRBJ2-5	TRBD1	-	TGTGCCAGCAGCCAGAACAGGGGGCGAAAGACCCAGTACTTC	CASSQNRGRKTQYF
TRBV7-6	TRBJ2-1	-	-	TGTGCCAGCAGCTTCCCTGGACAGAACTACAATGAGCAGTTCTTC	CASSFPGQNYNEQFF
TRBV5-3	TRBJ1-3	-	once	TGTGCCAAATCTTACTTCAAACTCTCTGGAAACACCATATATTTT	CAKSYFKLSGNTIYF
TRBV11-2	TRBJ2-2	-	-	TGTGCCAGCAGCTTAGACAGGGTTAAGACCGGGGAGCTGTTTTTT	CASSLDRVKTGELFF
TRBV12-5	TRBJ2-7	-	-	TGTGCTAGTGGTTTGACAGGGTGGGACGAGCAGTACTTC	CASGLTGWDEQYF
TRBV13	TRBJ2-7	TRBD2	-	TGTGCCAGCAGCTCGGGACTACACGAGCAGTACTTC	CASSSGLHEQYF
TRBV11-3	TRBJ2-7	TRBD2	once	TGTGCCAGCAGGAGAGCGGGAGGCCCCTACGAGCAGTACTTC	CASRRAGGPYEQYF
TRBV19	TRBJ1-5	-	-	TGTGCCAGTAGTTCCTCCAGGGATCAGCCCCAGCATTTT	CASSSSRDQPQHF
TRBV7-8	TRBJ2-1	-	-	TGTGCCAGCAGCTTAGGAACAGTTGGGCAGTTCTTC	CASSLGTVGQFF
TRBV5-1	TRBJ1-1	TRBD1	-	TGCGCCAGCACAGGACAGGGGGCAATCACTGAAGCTTTCTTT	CASTGQGAITEAFF
TRBV7-2	TRBJ2-7	-	-	TGTGCCAGCAGCTTATCCGGTTCCTACGAGCAGTACTTC	CASSLSGSYEQYF
TRBV5-8	TRBJ2-3	-	-	TGTGCCAGCGCTCTTCAGAAAACTACCACAGATACGCAGTATTTT	CASALQKTTTDTQYF
TRBV2	TRBJ2-1	-	-	TGTGCCAGTAGACAGGCCTCCGTCGGTGGTGAGCAGTTCTTC	CASRQASVGGEQFF
TRBV5-1	TRBJ1-1	-	-	TGCGCCAGCAGCTTGGGGGGAGGACGCACTGAAGCTTTCTTT	CASSLGGGRTEAFF
TRBV11-3	TRBJ1-3	-	-	TGTGCCAGCAGCTTAAGAGGGAGCTCTGGAAACACCATATATTTT	CASSLRGSSGNTIYF
TRBV11-3	TRBJ2-5	-	-	TGTGCCAGCAGCTTAGGACAGGACCAAGAGACCCAGTACTTC	CASSLGQDQETQYF
TRBV6-1	TRBJ2-3	TRBD2	-	TGTGCCGTCGGGACTAGCGCAACAGATACGCAGTATTTT	CAVGTSATDTQYF
TRBV6-1	TRBJ1-2	-	-	TGTGCCAGCAGTGAATCGGGGCAGGGGAAGAGCTATGGCTACACCTTC	CASSESGQGKSYGYTF
TRBV7-8	TRBJ1-1	TRBD1	-	TGTGCCAGCAGCTTTGGCTCAGGGGGGAACACTGAAGCTTTCTTT	CASSFGSGGNTEAFF
TRBV7-2	TRBJ1-3	-	-	TGTGCCAGCAGCTCGGACCGACAGGTCACTGGAAACACCATATATTTT	CASSSDRQVTGNTIYF
TRBV29-1	TRBJ2-7	TRBD2	-	TGCAGCGTTGGGGGAGGGGACGAGCAGTACTTC	CSVGGGDEQYF
TRBV7-9	TRBJ2-7	-	-	TGTGCCAGCAGCTCCAGTTTCAGGCTTGGCTCCTACGAGCAGTACTTC	CASSSSFRLGSYEQYF
TRBV11-3	TRBJ2-7	TRBD2	-	TGTGCCAGCAGCTTAGAGTTAAGGACTAGCGTCGCCTACGAGCAGTACTTC	CASSLELRTSVAYEQYF